A single T cell receptor beta chain is shown here with its context. Its antigen remains unidentified. Via MiXCR, TCRdb re-called the RT-PCR reads, giving one row per CDR3 protein. Of 30,000 to 40,000 distinct CDR3 sequences listed, 50% to 65% are singletons. The record originates from a study of yellow fever vaccine responses in identical twins. Study-wide findings and caveats: Reports say the vaccine T cell response in twins looked partly convergent and partly personalized.

The CDR3 has 13 residues. The V end was cut by 4 bases, the J end by 0 bases, with 6 bases between. Looked up from germline, CDR1 is KGHSH and CDR2 is LQKENI. Sequenced material: T cells from blood (PBMCs), unsorted or a sorted subset (not recorded which), taken before or after yellow fever vaccination (not recorded which). The chain has TRBV18 and TRBJ1-1; D is uncertain. The receptor was derived from a woman aged 18-29 years who received the yellow fever vaccine. Written as DNA, the CDR3 is TGTGCCAGCTCACTACATTTGAACACTGAAGCTTTCTTT. It is translated as CASSLHLNTEAFF.